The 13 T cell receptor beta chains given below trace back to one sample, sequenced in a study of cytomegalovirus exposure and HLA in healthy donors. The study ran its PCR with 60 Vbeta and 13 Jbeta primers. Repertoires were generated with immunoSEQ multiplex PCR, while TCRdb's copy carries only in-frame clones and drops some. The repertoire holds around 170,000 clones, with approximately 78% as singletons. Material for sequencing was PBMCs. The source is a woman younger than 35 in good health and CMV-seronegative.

DNA for the CDR3: TGCGCCAGCAGCTTAGACAGCACCTATGGCTACACCTTC. Protein sequence: CASSLDSTYGYTF. The chain combines TRBV5-1 with TRBJ1-2; D perhaps matches TRBD1 (5 bases). This CDR3 spans 13 amino acids. Germline V gene lookup returns CDR1 SGHRS and CDR2 YFSETQ. V was clipped by 2 bases and J by 4 bases, with 9 bases between them.

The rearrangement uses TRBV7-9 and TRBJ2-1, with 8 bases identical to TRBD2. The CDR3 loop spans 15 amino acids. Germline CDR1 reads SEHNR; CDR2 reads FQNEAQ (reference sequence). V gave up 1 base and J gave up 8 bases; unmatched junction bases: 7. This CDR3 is CASSLGSGSFYEQFF. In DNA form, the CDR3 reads TGTGCCAGCAGCTTAGGGAGCGGGAGTTTCTATGAGCAGTTCTTC.

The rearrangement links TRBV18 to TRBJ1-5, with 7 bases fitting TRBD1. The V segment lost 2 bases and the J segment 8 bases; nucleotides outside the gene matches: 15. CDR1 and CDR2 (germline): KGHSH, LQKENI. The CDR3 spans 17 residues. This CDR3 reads CASSPGLGSTGVEPQHF. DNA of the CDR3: TGTGCCAGCTCACCAGGGTTGGGGTCAACAGGGGTGGAGCCCCAGCATTTT.

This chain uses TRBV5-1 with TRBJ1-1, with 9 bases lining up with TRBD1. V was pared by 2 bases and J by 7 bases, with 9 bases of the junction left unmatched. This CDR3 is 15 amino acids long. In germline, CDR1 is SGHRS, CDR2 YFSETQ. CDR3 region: CASSLKQGAGGEAFF. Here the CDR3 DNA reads TGCGCCAGCAGCTTAAAACAGGGGGCTGGGGGTGAAGCTTTCTTT.

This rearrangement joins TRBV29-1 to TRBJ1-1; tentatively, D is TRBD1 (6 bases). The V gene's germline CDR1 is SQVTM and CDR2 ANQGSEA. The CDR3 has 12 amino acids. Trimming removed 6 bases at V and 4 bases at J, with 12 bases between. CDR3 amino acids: CSVDQGPTEAFF. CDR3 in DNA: TGCAGCGTGGACCAGGGGCCCACTGAAGCTTTCTTT.

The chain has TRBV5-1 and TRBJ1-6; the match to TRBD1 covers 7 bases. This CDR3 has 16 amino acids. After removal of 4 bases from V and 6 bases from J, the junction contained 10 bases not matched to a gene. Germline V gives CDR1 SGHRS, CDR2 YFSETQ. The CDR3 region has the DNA TGCGCCAGCAGCCCTCTAGGGGACAGACTTAATTCACCCCTCCACTTT. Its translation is CASSPLGDRLNSPLHF.

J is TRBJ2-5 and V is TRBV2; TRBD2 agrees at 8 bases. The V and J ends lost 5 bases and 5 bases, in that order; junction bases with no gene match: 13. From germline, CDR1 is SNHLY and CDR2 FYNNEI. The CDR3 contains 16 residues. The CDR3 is CASSLTGGPIRETQYF. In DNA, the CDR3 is TGTGCCAGCAGTTTAACGGGGGGGCCAATTCGGGAGACCCAGTACTTC.

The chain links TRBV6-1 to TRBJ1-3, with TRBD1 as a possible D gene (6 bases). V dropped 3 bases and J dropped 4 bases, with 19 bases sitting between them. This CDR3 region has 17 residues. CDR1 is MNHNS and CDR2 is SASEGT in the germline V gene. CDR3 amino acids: CASSEYLMDSKGNTIYF. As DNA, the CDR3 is TGTGCCAGCAGTGAGTACTTGATGGACAGCAAAGGAAACACCATATATTTT.

CDR3 DNA: TGTGCCAGCAGCCGCGGGGGGGAAGGAAGTACGCAGTATTTT. Residues: CASSRGGEGSTQYF. The gene calls are TRBV6-1 and TRBJ2-3; 9 bases line up with TRBD2. The V segment lost 6 bases and the J segment 8 bases; nucleotides outside the gene matches: 9. Germline-derived CDR1 and CDR2 are MNHNS and SASEGT. This CDR3 is built from 14 residues.

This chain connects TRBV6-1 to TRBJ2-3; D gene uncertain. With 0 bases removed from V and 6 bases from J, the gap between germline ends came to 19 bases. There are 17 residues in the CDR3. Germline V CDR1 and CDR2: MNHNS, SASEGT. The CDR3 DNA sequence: TGTGCCAGCAGTGAAGCGCCTTGGGCAGAAGTACTGGATACGCAGTATTTT. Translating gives CASSEAPWAEVLDTQYF.

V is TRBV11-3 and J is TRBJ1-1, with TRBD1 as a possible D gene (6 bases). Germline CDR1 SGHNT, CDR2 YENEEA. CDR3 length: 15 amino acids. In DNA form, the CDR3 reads TGTGAGTCAGGTGACAGGCAGGGAATGAACACTGAAGCTTTCTTT. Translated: CESGDRQGMNTEAFF.

CDR3 sequence reads: CASSSQLSVEQYF. Here the CDR3 DNA reads TGTGCCAGTAGTAGTCAACTGAGTGTCGAGCAGTACTTC. This chain uses TRBV19 with TRBJ2-7; no reliable D call. This CDR3 comprises 13 residues. Germline CDR1 reads LNHDA; CDR2 reads SQIVND (reference sequence). The V end was cut by 4 bases, the J end by 6 bases, with 13 bases between.

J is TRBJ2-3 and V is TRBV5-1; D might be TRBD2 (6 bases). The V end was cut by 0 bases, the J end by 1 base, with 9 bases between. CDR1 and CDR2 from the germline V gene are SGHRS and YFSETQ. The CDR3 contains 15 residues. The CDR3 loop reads CASSLGASGTDTQYF. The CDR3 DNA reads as TGCGCCAGCAGCTTGGGGGCTAGCGGCACAGATACGCAGTATTTT.